A selection of T cell receptor beta chains follows, all from one sample in a study of regulatory and conventional T cells in RAG deficiency. The repertoire was sequenced with immunoSEQ multiplex PCR; TCRdb's copy has only in-frame clones and lacks some. Here the sample spans about 46,000 clones, about nine tenths being singletons. The same sample was also studied in work on regulatory T cells.

The specimen was CD4+ effector T cells sorted from blood. The receptors derive from a human donor in good health. Both conserved end residues are part of each CDR3. The D gene is left open where the match is weak. The listing skips clone size in some rows; elsewhere it reads once, few, many or a size class.

>-|TRBV18|TRBJ1-5|once
CASSRQDNQPQYF
TGTGCCAGCTCACGCCAGGATAATCAGCCCCAGTACTTT
>-|TRBV6-1|TRBJ2-7|-
CASGDHTRSSYEQYF
TGTGCCAGCGGGGACCACACAAGGAGCTCCTACGAGCAGTACTTC
>TRBD1|TRBV27|TRBJ2-7|-
CASSSPHQGQGAYEQYF
TGTGCCAGCAGTTCCCCCCACCAGGGGCAGGGGGCCTACGAGCAGTACTTC
>TRBD1|TRBV30|TRBJ1-1|-
CAWSRDSMNTEAFF
TGTGCCTGGAGTCGGGACAGCATGAACACTGAAGCTTTCTTT
>-|TRBV7-9|TRBJ1-1|-
CASSPQGTEAFF
TGTGCCAGCAGTCCCCAGGGGACTGAAGCTTTCTTT
>-|TRBV30|TRBJ1-6|-
CAWSAQENSPLHF
TGTGCCTGGAGTGCACAGGAGAATTCACCCCTCCACTTT
>TRBD1|TRBV6-6|TRBJ2-2|-
CASSSDRANTGELFF
TGTGCCAGCAGCTCAGACAGGGCGAACACCGGGGAGCTGTTTTTT
>-|TRBV5-4|TRBJ2-2|-
CASSLGGPGELFF
TGTGCCAGCAGCTTGGGAGGACCCGGGGAGCTGTTTTTT
>TRBD1|TRBV19|TRBJ1-5|-
CASSAQPGQGYGQPQHF
TGTGCCAGTAGTGCCCAACCGGGACAGGGATACGGTCAGCCCCAGCATTTT
>-|TRBV30|TRBJ1-1|-
CAWSGQAYTEAFF
TGTGCCTGGAGTGGTCAGGCCTACACTGAAGCTTTCTTT
>-|TRBV7-9|TRBJ2-2|-
CASSSWDRQGTGELFF
TGTGCCAGCAGCTCATGGGACCGCCAAGGAACCGGGGAGCTGTTTTTT